The present T cell receptor beta chain was sequenced within a study of cytomegalovirus exposure and HLA in healthy donors (dated by TCRdb to about 2017). Regarding the complete study: In an earlier analysis of fewer than 750 of the donors, 250 to 350 Gb of sequence data and 95 million to 130 million unique TCR beta sequences from about 190 million T cells were reported. An early release covering about 600 HLA-typed donors comprised roughly 300 gigabases of sequencing data and tens of millions of unique TCR sequences. Of the 300 to 500 genotyped donors, roughly 76% were placed in the genetic ancestry cluster associated with self-reported Caucasian donors. The study aimed to test whether signatures of past pathogen exposure could be identified by cataloging public T cell receptors. Using immunosequencing, the study profiled T cell repertoires from 500 to 800 subjects and related those repertoires to cytomegalovirus serostatus. In addition to the first cohort of 666 subjects, a separate validation cohort of 130 or so different subjects was used. The study combined high-throughput TCR immunosequencing, statistical association of individual TCRs with disease status, and machine learning to predict cytomegalovirus infection status. To study patterns of TCR occurrence, a later analysis re-analyzed previously published TCR beta repertoires from around 700 donors and added high-resolution HLA genotyping. In the later analysis, no new phenotypic data were used to find candidate immune exposures; instead, reliance was placed on TCR beta sequences and their occurrence across donors. In an earlier analysis of roughly 600 of the donors, high-throughput TCR beta sequencing was used to judge whether each TCR beta V gene segment behaved as functional or pseudogenic. Alongside the repertoire data, information on donor age, sex, ethnicity and CMV serostatus was compiled. Genome-wide SNP genotypes for about 65% of the roughly 700 donors were used in a later genetic analysis, which treated that subset as a discovery cohort. Every discovery cohort repertoire had been produced on one sequencing platform. Both class I and class II loci were covered by HLA typing, at four-digit resolution. The number of typed donors differed by locus: about 620-630 for A, B, C, DRB1 and DQB1; 522 for DQA1; some 590 for DPA1; and around 450 for DPB1. Because of strong linkage in the cohort, five DR-DQ haplotypes were treated as single units for association and clustering. Among a few hundred genotyped donors of the cohort, an average of about 240,000 unique TCR beta nucleotide sequences were sequenced per donor, around a sixth of them non-productive.

Findings and caveats that apply to the study as a whole: V-gene and J-gene trimming of TCR beta chains was associated with a missense DCLRE1C variant in a later genetic analysis, and the association was replicated in an independent cohort. The cohort was sequenced for TCR beta chains only, and without alpha or paired-chain data the features that could be detected were limited. According to a later analysis, parvovirus B19, influenza, CMV and Epstein-Barr virus appeared linked to several top co-occurrence clusters. Across donors, most TCR sequences were observed very rarely, whereas some public TCRs were present in many individuals. In both the original and validation cohorts, the classifier was reported to diagnose cytomegalovirus status with high specificity and sensitivity. A total of 150 or so TCR beta chains were listed by the study as associated with cytomegalovirus. Because counts were too low, roughly 18 rarely observed V segments, including chromosome 9 orphons, were left out of the earlier analysis of approximately 500 of the donors. According to a later analysis, most CMV-associated TCR beta chains appeared to be HLA-restricted, and the HLA associations seemed to be driven largely by CMV exposure. Because HLA typing was unavailable for some donors at each locus, only the typed subset was used in association tests. Immune exposure information for the cohort was limited to CMV serostatus. Compared with the 666-donor mean, donors in an Asian-associated ancestry cluster had fewer N-insertions in productive TCRs, according to a later genetic analysis. Broadly in line with IMGT annotations, most TCR beta V segments showed up in productive rearrangements about 87% or about 30% of the time in an earlier analysis of some 590 of the donors. It was suggested by the authors that the approach could potentially be generalized to other disease states and immunological phenotypes. A further reported finding was that TCR beta sequences accurately predicted the HLA-A and HLA-B alleles for most subjects in the first cohort. In a later analysis, HLA-associated TCR beta chains were found to be more clonally expanded and to have lower generation probabilities than equally common non-associated chains. A cluster of highly shared sequence variants was judged likely to be a technical artifact of the sequencing pipeline. At a false discovery rate of 0.05, a later analysis linked about 17,000 TCR beta sequences to specific HLA alleles. Strong co-occurrence of HLA alleles, especially DR and DQ, made assigning TCR associations to individual alleles difficult. Sequencing depth was assumed to be roughly uniform across donors in the presence/absence analyses, though that assumption may not hold. Because the 87-base-pair reads could not distinguish some IMGT-functional V segments, including TRBV6-2 and TRBV6-3, those segments were excluded. A few of the identified cytomegalovirus-associated TCR beta chains were confirmed in vitro to be specific for cytomegalovirus antigens. A later analysis found that TCR association rates varied across HLA loci, with DRB1 alleles showing the most associated TCRs and HLA-C alleles the fewest. Correlated functional status among segregating V segments might reflect linkage disequilibrium, but an unknown experimental factor could not be ruled out.

The cohort was made up of roughly 670 healthy bone marrow donors. At the time of sampling, all cohort members were nominally healthy, though unrecorded immune exposures were likely present. The donor was CMV seronegative and belonged to the group of 350 to 400 seronegative cohort members. Each donor provided a peripheral blood sample, and peripheral blood mononuclear cells were used for TCR beta sequencing. The Qiagen DNeasy Blood Extraction Kit was used to extract genomic DNA from the blood cell samples. The germline V gene specifies LGHNA as CDR1 and YSLEER as CDR2. Trimming takes 0 bases from V and 9 bases from J, and the germline ends sit 15 bases apart. From cysteine to phenylalanine, the CDR3 is 16 amino acids long. Of all the DNA, just the CDR3 is kept, 48 bases in frame from base 1. This clone was seen only once. The antigen it recognizes is unknown. It has no much larger one-base neighbor in the sample; base qualities were not kept.

The library was generated by the immunoSEQ multiplex PCR assay. For the multiplex PCR, a mixture combining 60 forward primers for TCR Vbeta segments and 13 reverse primers for TCR Jbeta segments was used. Amplification of the CDR3 region of rearranged TCR beta genes was performed with a multiplex PCR assay on genomic DNA. Amplified TCR beta libraries were sequenced as 87-base-pair reads on the Illumina HiSeq System. For the original study's pipeline: Across the 600 to 700 repertoires, a later analysis counted 75 million to 90 million unique TCR beta chains, 9 million to 14 million of which were shared by at least two donors. Raw reads were error-corrected and collapsed into unique sequences by a nearest-neighbor algorithm in which closely related sequences were merged to remove PCR and sequencing errors. Alignment of CDR3 sequences to IMGT reference sequences was used to assign V, D and J gene segments. Each retained sequence needed at least a six-nucleotide match to both a V gene segment and a J gene segment. Rearrangements were called productive when the CDR3 lacked stop codons and stayed in frame with V and J; all others were non-productive. CDR3 was defined by IMGT convention, running from the second conserved V-encoded cysteine to the conserved J-encoded phenylalanine. The earlier analysis of about 560 of the donors excluded any sequence lacking an unambiguous match to a single V gene segment. In an earlier analysis of approximately 500 of the donors, a V segment was called functional when productive rearrangements were above 56.7%, and segregating when the standard deviation between donors exceeded 5%. To diagnose cytomegalovirus status from the catalog of TCR beta chain sequences, a statistical classification framework was built. A later analysis assigned V and J genes by comparing TCR nucleotide sequences with IMGT/GENE-DB human TR gene sequences. Using the TCRdist pipeline, a later analysis assigned CDR3 sequences along with most-parsimonious VDJ recombination scenarios. In a later analysis, each TCR beta chain was defined by its CDR3 amino acid sequence together with its V-gene family, and reads without a unique V-gene family were excluded. As a way to deal with suspected cross-contamination and a sequencing artifact, a later analysis dropped 450 to 600 nucleotide sequences that were highly shared and had low generation probability. For each public chain, a later analysis derived a clonal expansion index from normalized ranks of inferred template counts within each repertoire. A later analysis computed generation probabilities with a VDJ recombination model fitted to out-of-frame rearrangements, and checked the results against IGoR. In a later analysis, hypergeometric tests were used to score TCR-TCR, TCR-HLA and TCR-CMV co-occurrence, with a repertoire-size bias correction applied to TCR pairs. In a later analysis, false discovery rates were estimated by permuting HLA or CMV assignments 20 times. In a later analysis, co-occurring TCRs were grouped using DBSCAN, and TCRdist sequence similarity was added for clustering within HLA-allele-positive subsets. Repertoires with fewer than 30,000 or more than 120,000 public chains, plus five repertoires with anomalous nucleotide sharing, were excluded from co-occurrence clustering. TCRdb took over this immuneACCESS table, retaining in-frame rearrangements with V and J assigned. Such tables are incomplete; in checked studies, under half of the missing clones stem from an unresolved V gene, and the remainder is unexplained. That table furnishes V, J and clone size, whereas the DNA furnished D and trimming. In all, the sample holds 150,000 to 200,000 clones, and 70% to 90% of those were seen once. Of the sample, about 2.2% falls within the top ten clones.

The chain joins TRBV4-3 to TRBJ1-6; the D gene cannot be named for sure. What was sequenced was PBMCs. The TCR sequence derives from a young woman in good health and CMV-seronegative. The CDR3: CASSQDKVTDGSPLHF. In nucleotide form, the sequence is TGCGCCAGCAGCCAAGATAAGGTCACAGACGGTTCACCCCTCCACTTT.